Listed here are 12 T cell receptor beta chains from one sample, sequenced in a study of Ad26.COV2.S vaccination and SARS-CoV-2 variants. Sample treatment: 19 received Ad26.COV2.S at low or high dose, single or two shots; 5 received placebo; per-sample allocation not given. After the first vaccine or placebo injection, samples were drawn on day 63. Measured with immunoSEQ multiplex PCR; TCRdb has only the in-frame clones, and not every one. The sample records 350,000 to 450,000 clones, roughly 85% being singletons. The sample here was peripheral blood, taken in a trial of Ad26.COV2.S vaccine versus placebo. Source of these receptors: a person between 18 and 59 years old who received the Ad26.COV2.S COVID-19 vaccine or a placebo.

In this sample, this clone turned up a few times. J is TRBJ2-2 and V is TRBV10-3; 13 nucleotides align to TRBD2. The germline gives CDR1 ENHRY, CDR2 SYGVKD. CDR3 length: 15 residues. The J segment lost 9 bases and the V segment lost 4 bases, leaving 5 bases of the junction unmatched. The CDR3 reads CAISGGLAGLRELFF. The CDR3 DNA is TGTGCCATCAGTGGGGGACTAGCGGGATTGAGGGAGCTGTTTTTT.

A few counts support this clone. Other DNA variants within this sample encode the same CDR3. This chain uses TRBV2 with TRBJ1-1; D is perhaps TRBD1 (5 bases). Trimming left V 4 bases short and J 1 base short, with 7 bases between. Germline V gene data show CDR1 as SNHLY and CDR2 as FYNNEI. CDR3 length: 13 amino acids. The CDR3 region has the DNA TGTGCCAGCAGTGGACAGCCGAACACTGAAGCTTTCTTT. This codes for CASSGQPNTEAFF.

The chain employs TRBV29-1 and TRBJ2-7; TRBD2 agrees at 9 bases. Germline-derived CDR1 and CDR2 are SQVTM and ANQGSEA. Trimming removed 2 bases from V and 1 base from J; junction bases left unmatched: 9. The CDR3 covers 16 residues. The CDR3 sequence: CSVERASGTGSYEQYF. CDR3 in DNA: TGCAGCGTTGAAAGGGCTAGCGGGACCGGGTCCTACGAGCAGTACTTC.

V and J are TRBV3-1 (or the pseudogene TRBV3-2) and TRBJ2-5; D possibly corresponds to TRBD2 (5 bases). Germline CDR1 LGHDT, CDR2 YNNKEL (reference sequence). V was shortened by 0 bases and J by 5 bases, with 25 bases between the two germline ends. The CDR3 runs to 19 residues. The CDR3 DNA reads TGTGCCAGCAGCCAAGATCTCTTCAGAGGGCGCGGTGTCTTCGAGACCCAGTACTTC. As protein: CASSQDLFRGRGVFETQYF.

The rearrangement uses TRBV28 and TRBJ2-2, with TRBD1 matching over 9 bases. The CDR3 consists of 18 residues. The trim removed 1 base at V and 3 bases at J, leaving 9 bases unmatched. CDR1 and CDR2 (germline): MDHEN, SYDVKM. The CDR3 DNA sequence: TGTGCCAGCAGTTTATTCAGACAGGGGGAAGGCGACACCGGGGAGCTGTTTTTT. Amino acids: CASSLFRQGEGDTGELFF.

V is TRBV2 and J is TRBJ1-2; 8 bases line up with TRBD1. The length of the CDR3 is 14 residues. Per germline, CDR1 SNHLY and CDR2 FYNNEI. The ends lost 1 base at V and 5 bases at J; junction bases unmatched: 3. CDR3 bases: TGTGCCAGCAGTGAAGGCCGACAGGGGTATGGCTACACCTTC. Translated, it gives CASSEGRQGYGYTF.

The chain is built from TRBV24-1 and TRBJ2-5; the match to TRBD1 covers 10 bases. Germline assignment: CDR1 KGHDR and CDR2 SFDVKD. This CDR3 has 15 residues. The trim removed 4 bases at V and 4 bases at J, leaving 5 bases unmatched. CDR3: CATSEGTGEVETQYF. CDR3 coding DNA: TGTGCCACCAGTGAAGGGACAGGGGAGGTAGAGACCCAGTACTTC.

A word on this clone: Other nucleotide sequences in the sample specify the same CDR3. V usage is TRBV7-9 and J usage is TRBJ1-1; D is unclear. Germline-derived CDR1 and CDR2 are SEHNR and FQNEAQ (reference sequence). The CDR3 has 12 residues. Trimming took off 3 bases at V and 1 base at J, with 3 bases between the two ends. CDR3 protein: CASSFGNTEAFF. CDR3 nucleotide sequence: TGTGCCAGCAGCTTCGGGAACACTGAAGCTTTCTTT.

J is TRBJ1-5 and V is TRBV5-1; 7 bases line up with TRBD1. The CDR3 runs 14 residues. The germline CDR1 and CDR2 sequences are SGHRS and YFSETQ. The V gene end was trimmed by 5 bases and the J gene end by 1 base; junction bases not matched to a gene: 3. CDR3 region: CASRRDSSNQPQHF. The CDR3, as DNA: TGCGCCAGCAGAAGGGACAGCAGCAATCAGCCCCAGCATTTT.

The V call is TRBV6-5, the J call TRBJ1-5, with a possible D match to TRBD1 (6 bases). Germline V gives CDR1 MNHEY, CDR2 SVGAGI. Trimming took off 6 bases at V and 2 bases at J, with 14 bases between the two ends. There are 15 residues in the CDR3. CDR3 in amino acids: CASRQQGLGNQPQHF. CDR3 bases: TGTGCCAGCAGACAACAGGGTTTGGGCAATCAGCCCCAGCATTTT.

The chain carries TRBV6-5 and TRBJ1-2; TRBD1 matches 8 bases. Trimming cost V 3 bases and J 4 bases; bases outside gene matches: 7. In germline, CDR1 is MNHEY, CDR2 SVGAGI. CDR3 length equals 15 residues. CDR3 sequence reads: CASSYQTGAPYGYTF. The CDR3 nucleotides are TGTGCCAGCAGTTATCAGACAGGGGCCCCCTATGGCTACACCTTC.

The chain carries TRBV7-2 and TRBJ1-2; 8 positions agree with TRBD1. Germline values: CDR1 SGHTA, CDR2 FQGNSA. The CDR3 runs 12 residues. The junction had 3 bases not matched to a gene; V was cut back by 6 bases and J by 6 bases. CDR3 in DNA: TGTGCCAGCAGTAGACAGGGGCATGGCTACACCTTC. This translates into CASSRQGHGYTF.